This is a list of T cell receptor beta chains from one sample in a study of blood T cell repertoires in COVID-19. Clones were read by immunoSEQ multiplex PCR, and TCRdb kept only the in-frame ones, dropping some. The sample contains more than 95,000 clones, 82% of which appear only once. Sequencing was done on a sample of peripheral blood. These receptors all stem from an elderly man with acute or convalescent COVID-19. CDR3s leave out the opening cysteine and the closing phenylalanine or tryptophan. The order of the fields is CDR3 length, V gene, CDR3 protein.

CDR3 length: 10; V gene: TRBV29-1; CDR3 protein: SAVGAAAEQY
CDR3 length: 12; V gene: TRBV6-2/TRBV6-3; CDR3 protein: ASSSGQSTDTQY
CDR3 length: 11; V gene: TRBV18; CDR3 protein: ASGTGNTGELF
CDR3 length: 13; V gene: TRBV5-8; CDR3 protein: ASSFLRGSYNEQF
CDR3 length: 14; V gene: TRBV18; CDR3 protein: ASSPNRGLDNQPQH
CDR3 length: 17; V gene: TRBV4-3; CDR3 protein: ASSQDSRGLAGNTDTQY
CDR3 length: 14; V gene: TRBV6-1; CDR3 protein: ASSVSGTGGLNEQF
CDR3 length: 11; V gene: TRBV27; CDR3 protein: ASSFRESYEQY
CDR3 length: 12; V gene: TRBV11-2; CDR3 protein: ASSLGTGRTEAF
CDR3 length: 12; V gene: TRBV7-2; CDR3 protein: ASSEKATREELF
CDR3 length: 11; V gene: TRBV7-9; CDR3 protein: ASSYRDKRGYT
CDR3 length: 14; V gene: TRBV28; CDR3 protein: ASSLLTGDAYNEQF
CDR3 length: 12; V gene: TRBV7-6; CDR3 protein: ASSPDKGQETQY
CDR3 length: 13; V gene: TRBV3-1/TRBV3-2; CDR3 protein: ASRLRATGAYEQY
CDR3 length: 13; V gene: TRBV19; CDR3 protein: AGSITTGVHNEQF
CDR3 length: 12; V gene: TRBV29-1; CDR3 protein: SVGAGGAGTEAF
CDR3 length: 13; V gene: TRBV11-3; CDR3 protein: ASSPGGISYNEQF
CDR3 length: 11; V gene: TRBV27; CDR3 protein: ASSTSFRSPLH
CDR3 length: 12; V gene: TRBV5-4; CDR3 protein: ASSGGGLSYEQY
CDR3 length: 14; V gene: TRBV7-2; CDR3 protein: ASSLRLSSYNSPLH
CDR3 length: 14; V gene: TRBV6-2/TRBV6-3; CDR3 protein: ASSYIEGTTYNEQF
CDR3 length: 14; V gene: TRBV6-2/TRBV6-3; CDR3 protein: ASSPRQSILEYEQY
CDR3 length: 14; V gene: TRBV6-2/TRBV6-3; CDR3 protein: ASSYSTGGGTGELF
CDR3 length: 11; V gene: TRBV10-3; CDR3 protein: AISETVEYGYT
CDR3 length: 13; V gene: TRBV5-1; CDR3 protein: ASSRQGELAGELF
CDR3 length: 10; V gene: TRBV19; CDR3 protein: ASRTPPTEAF
CDR3 length: 10; V gene: TRBV25-1; CDR3 protein: ASSVDRSEAF
CDR3 length: 15; V gene: TRBV27; CDR3 protein: ASSLKSGRSYNSPLH
CDR3 length: 14; V gene: TRBV11-2; CDR3 protein: ASSLLGTGAIYGYT
CDR3 length: 10; V gene: TRBV7-2; CDR3 protein: ASGDRDYEQY
CDR3 length: 13; V gene: TRBV19; CDR3 protein: ASSPDRQAFYGYT
CDR3 length: 12; V gene: TRBV10-2; CDR3 protein: ASRGGTGTYEQY
CDR3 length: 12; V gene: TRBV11-2; CDR3 protein: ASSFTSVSYEQY
CDR3 length: 13; V gene: TRBV7-2; CDR3 protein: ASSSPGTGWNEQF
CDR3 length: 12; V gene: TRBV2; CDR3 protein: ASRRTSGSYEQY
CDR3 length: 11; V gene: TRBV29-1; CDR3 protein: SVEGPDGNTIY
CDR3 length: 9; V gene: TRBV7-8; CDR3 protein: ASSPENEQF
CDR3 length: 13; V gene: TRBV12-5; CDR3 protein: ASGLVGGAGDTQY
CDR3 length: 15; V gene: TRBV3-1/TRBV3-2; CDR3 protein: ASSPLAIGGVRNTIY
CDR3 length: 12; V gene: TRBV11-3; CDR3 protein: ASSPGGAKNIQY
CDR3 length: 12; V gene: TRBV9; CDR3 protein: ASSVEGRDYEQY
CDR3 length: 13; V gene: TRBV5-6; CDR3 protein: ASSFGTTSSYEQY
CDR3 length: 13; V gene: TRBV18; CDR3 protein: ASSPPGTASNEQF
CDR3 length: 10; V gene: TRBV11-2; CDR3 protein: ASSLPNYEQY
CDR3 length: 12; V gene: TRBV30; CDR3 protein: AWNRGPGGDTQY
CDR3 length: 12; V gene: TRBV27; CDR3 protein: ASSVGTVGETQY
CDR3 length: 10; V gene: TRBV25-1; CDR3 protein: ASRGVADTQY
CDR3 length: 12; V gene: TRBV28; CDR3 protein: ASINRGNNEKLF
CDR3 length: 13; V gene: TRBV28; CDR3 protein: ASNPRGPSTDTQY
CDR3 length: 13; V gene: TRBV15; CDR3 protein: ATSRDPRLRYEQF
CDR3 length: 12; V gene: TRBV10-3; CDR3 protein: AISEGPTNTEAF
CDR3 length: 12; V gene: TRBV29-1; CDR3 protein: SVEDPRRRETQY
CDR3 length: 11; V gene: TRBV6-5; CDR3 protein: ASSYLGNTEAF